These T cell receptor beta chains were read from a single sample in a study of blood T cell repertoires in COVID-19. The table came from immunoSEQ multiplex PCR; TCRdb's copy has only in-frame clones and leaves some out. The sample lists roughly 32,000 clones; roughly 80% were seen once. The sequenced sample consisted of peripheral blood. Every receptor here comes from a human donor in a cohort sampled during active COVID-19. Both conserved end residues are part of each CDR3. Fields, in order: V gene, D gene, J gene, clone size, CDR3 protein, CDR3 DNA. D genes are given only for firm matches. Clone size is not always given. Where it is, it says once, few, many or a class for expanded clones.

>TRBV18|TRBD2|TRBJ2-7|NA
CASSPLSSGTQAEQYF
TGTGCCAGCTCACCCCTCTCTAGCGGGACCCAGGCCGAGCAGTACTTC
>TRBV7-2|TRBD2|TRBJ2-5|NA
CASSLVFGLGRGETQYF
TGTGCCAGCAGCTTAGTATTTGGACTAGGGAGGGGCGAGACCCAGTACTTC
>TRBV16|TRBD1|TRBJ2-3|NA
CASSRTGGTDTQYF
TGTGCCAGCAGCAGGACAGGGGGGACAGATACGCAGTATTTT
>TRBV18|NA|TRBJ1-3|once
CASSSVIDPSGNTIYF
TGTGCCAGCTCATCAGTAATCGATCCTTCTGGAAACACCATATATTTT
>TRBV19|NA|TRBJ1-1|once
CASIAPDSDTEAFF
TGTGCCAGTATTGCCCCGGACTCGGACACTGAAGCTTTCTTT
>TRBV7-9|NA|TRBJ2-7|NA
CASSLGGGRGNEQYF
TGTGCCAGCAGCTTAGGAGGCGGACGAGGGAACGAGCAGTACTTC
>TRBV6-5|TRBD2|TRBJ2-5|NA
CASTGLAARETQYF
TGTGCCAGCACCGGACTAGCGGCTAGGGAGACCCAGTACTTC
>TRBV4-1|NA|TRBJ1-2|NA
CASSQDAGGNYGYTF
TGCGCCAGCAGCCAAGATGCCGGGGGAAACTATGGCTACACCTTC
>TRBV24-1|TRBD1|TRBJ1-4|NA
CAIGTANNEKLFF
TGTGCCATTGGGACAGCGAATAATGAAAAACTGTTTTTT
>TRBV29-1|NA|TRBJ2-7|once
CSVEVRRQTTLGYEQYF
TGCAGCGTTGAAGTTCGGAGGCAGACTACATTGGGGTACGAGCAGTACTTC
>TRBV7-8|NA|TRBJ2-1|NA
CASSLAGGGGTYNEQFF
TGTGCCAGCAGCCTCGCTGGAGGGGGCGGGACCTACAATGAGCAGTTCTTC
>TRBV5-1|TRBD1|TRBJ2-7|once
CASSLQTGGSSYEQYF
TGCGCCAGCAGCTTGCAGACAGGGGGAAGCTCCTACGAGCAGTACTTC
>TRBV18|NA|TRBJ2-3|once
CASSPEDQGGDTQYF
TGTGCCAGCTCACCGGAAGATCAAGGAGGAGATACGCAGTATTTT
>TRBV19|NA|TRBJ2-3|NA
CASSPTGVDTQYF
TGTGCCAGTAGCCCGACAGGTGTAGATACGCAGTATTTT
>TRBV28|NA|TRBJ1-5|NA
CASSLPSQPQHF
TGTGCCAGCAGTTTACCCAGTCAGCCCCAGCATTTT
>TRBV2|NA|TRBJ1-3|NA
CASSVQNTIYF
TGTGCCAGCAGTGTCCAAAACACCATATATTTT
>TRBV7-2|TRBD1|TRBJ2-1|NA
CASSLGDSLLYNEQFF
TGTGCCAGCAGCTTAGGGGACAGCTTACTGTACAATGAGCAGTTCTTC
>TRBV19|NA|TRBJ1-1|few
CASSDRGNTEAFF
TGTGCCAGTAGTGACCGAGGGAACACTGAAGCTTTCTTT
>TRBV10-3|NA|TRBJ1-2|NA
CAISDVGGIGYTF
TGTGCCATCAGTGACGTGGGAGGGATTGGCTACACCTTC
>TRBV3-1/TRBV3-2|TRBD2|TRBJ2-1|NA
CASSQDSGGSQQFF
TGTGCCAGCAGCCAAGATAGCGGGGGCAGCCAGCAGTTCTTC
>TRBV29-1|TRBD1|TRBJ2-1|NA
CSVEGQGAYNEQFF
TGCAGCGTTGAGGGACAGGGGGCTTACAATGAGCAGTTCTTC
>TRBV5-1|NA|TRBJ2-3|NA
CASATGYTDTQYF
TGCGCCAGCGCCACAGGGTACACAGATACGCAGTATTTT
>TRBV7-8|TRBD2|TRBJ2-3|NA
CASSPGNSGFTDTQYF
TGTGCCAGCAGCCCCGGCAATAGCGGGTTCACAGATACGCAGTATTTT
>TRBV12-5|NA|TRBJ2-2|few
CASGLGRNTGELFF
TGTGCTAGTGGTTTGGGTCGGAACACCGGGGAGCTGTTTTTT
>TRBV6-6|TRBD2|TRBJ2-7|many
CASRGRASDTYEQYF
TGTGCCAGCAGAGGGAGGGCTAGCGACACCTACGAGCAGTACTTC
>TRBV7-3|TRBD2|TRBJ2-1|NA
CASSTQGLAGDNEQFF
TGTGCCAGCAGCACCCAAGGACTAGCGGGGGACAATGAGCAGTTCTTC
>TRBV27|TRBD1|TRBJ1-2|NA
CASSWGGGQGKYGYTF
TGTGCCAGCAGTTGGGGAGGTGGACAGGGAAAGTATGGCTACACCTTC
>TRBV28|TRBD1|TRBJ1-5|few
CASSLPHRGNQPQHF
TGTGCCAGCAGTTTACCTCACAGGGGAAATCAGCCCCAGCATTTT
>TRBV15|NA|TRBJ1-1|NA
CATSRDQIGGTEAFF
TGTGCCACCAGCAGAGATCAGATAGGCGGGACTGAAGCTTTCTTT
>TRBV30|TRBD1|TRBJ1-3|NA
CAWSTGGGNTIYF
TGTGCCTGGAGTACAGGGGGAGGAAACACCATATATTTT
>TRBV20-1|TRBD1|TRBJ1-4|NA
CSASQGTGGAGINEKLFF
TGCAGTGCTAGTCAGGGGACAGGGGGCGCGGGAATTAATGAAAAACTGTTTTTT